This paragraph reports one T cell receptor beta chain. V lost 0 bases to trimming and J lost 5 bases, with 11 bases between them. The CDR3 is 15 residues long. Per the germline V gene, CDR1 is SGHRS and CDR2 is YFSETQ. The record originates from a study of blood T cell repertoires in COVID-19. Method: immunoSEQ multiplex PCR; TCRdb's copy keeps in-frame clones and lacks some. The sample has fewer than 250,000 clones, around four fifths seen once. The chain couples TRBV5-1 to TRBJ1-4; TRBD1 might be the D (5 bases). The source of this sequence is a man between 60 and 75 years old with COVID-19, enrolled during active disease. The sequencing sample was made of peripheral blood. For the CDR3, the DNA is TGCGCCAGCAGCTTGGTCGGGCCAGGGAATGAAAAACTGTTTTTT. Protein sequence: CASSLVGPGNEKLFF.